This T cell receptor beta chain is drawn from a study of CD8 T cells in ankylosing spondylitis. Findings and limits, study-wide: The authors found the disease-linked clones to be CD8+ and relatively rare in peripheral blood. There was reportedly significant enrichment of clones that were disease-linked in matched ankylosing spondylitis synovial fluid. Existing reports had already noted some motif variants in reactive arthritis synovial fluid and blood.

Trimming removed 3 bases from V and 5 bases from J, with 11 bases in between. The V gene's germline CDR1 is DFQATT and CDR2 SNEGSKA (reference sequence). This CDR3 is built from 13 residues. Note on this clonotype: The antigen remains undetermined.

Using quantitative 5'-RACE with molecular barcodes, the authors made TCR beta libraries. TCRdb recomputed calls from the 5' RACE reads with MiXCR, one row per CDR3 protein. The table has 250,000 to 400,000 distinct CDR3 sequences, around a tenth seen once. Sequenced material: blood, either unsorted or a sorted T cell fraction (not recorded which). This clonotype was obtained from a female donor with ankylosing spondylitis or in good health (not recorded which). J is TRBJ1-5 and V is TRBV20-1, with unresolved D. CDR3 sequence: CSARTTKDQPQHF. Written as DNA, the CDR3 is TGCAGTGCTAGGACCACTAAGGATCAGCCCCAGCATTTT.